Listed here are 26 T cell receptor beta chains from one sample, sequenced in a study of blood T cell repertoires in COVID-19. Libraries were prepared by immunoSEQ multiplex PCR; TCRdb keeps only in-frame clonotypes and omits some of them. The table has about 75,000 clones, about nine tenths seen once. The sample was peripheral blood. Receptors were obtained from a human donor in a cohort sampled during active COVID-19.

This rearrangement joins TRBV18 to TRBJ1-5; 10 bases are shared with TRBD1. The CDR3 loop spans 16 amino acids. Germline CDR1 reads KGHSH; CDR2 reads LQKENI. V shed 5 bases, J shed 6 bases, and the junction held 10 bases outside the gene matches. CDR3 region: CASSIKGDRGLQPQHF. CDR3 nucleotide sequence: TGTGCCAGCTCAATTAAAGGGGACAGGGGCCTTCAGCCCCAGCATTTT.

The CDR3 protein is CASSQGQTQETQYF. In nucleotides, the CDR3 is TGTGCCAGCAGCCAAGGACAGACCCAAGAGACCCAGTACTTC. This chain connects TRBV7-9 to TRBJ2-5, with a tentative D call TRBD1 (6 bases). The CDR3 runs 14 residues. The V and J ends lost 5 bases and 1 base respectively, with 11 bases between them. Germline loops: CDR1 SEHNR, CDR2 FQNEAQ (reference sequence).

The chain uses TRBV6-5 and TRBJ1-1, with no clear D. V was cut by 10 bases and J by 1 base, with 19 bases left in between. This CDR3 region has 15 residues. Germline V CDR1 and CDR2: MNHEY, SVGAGI. Here the CDR3 reads CATKVTWGENTEAFF. The CDR3 DNA is TGTGCCACCAAGGTTACCTGGGGAGAGAACACTGAAGCTTTCTTT.

The chain couples TRBV10-2 to TRBJ2-3; 7 bases are shared with TRBD2. J was trimmed by 0 bases and V by 0 bases; bases with no gene match: 0. In germline, CDR1 is WSHSY, CDR2 SAAADI. The CDR3 is 15 amino acids. CDR3 bases: TGCGCCAGCAGTGAGTCTAGCGGGAGCACAGATACGCAGTATTTT. Its translation is CASSESSGSTDTQYF.

In this sample, this clone turned up once. The CDR3 protein is CASSQKRQPQHF. CDR3 bases: TGTGCCAGCAGCCAAAAGCGGCAGCCCCAGCATTTT. The J gene is TRBJ1-5, the V gene TRBV13; D is uncertain. V was cut by 5 bases and J by 7 bases, with 9 bases left in between. CDR1 and CDR2 (germline): PRHDT, FYEKMQ (reference sequence). This CDR3 spans 12 amino acids.

The chain has TRBV25-1 and TRBJ2-3, with D perhaps matching TRBD1 (5 bases). Trimming removed 2 bases from V and 4 bases from J, with 13 bases in between. The CDR3 consists of 15 residues. Germline lookup yields CDR1 MGHDK and CDR2 SYGVNS. This chain's CDR3 is CASSEGRGWADTQYF. The DNA for the CDR3 is TGTGCCAGCAGTGAAGGAAGGGGATGGGCAGATACGCAGTATTTT.

The chain has TRBV3-1 (or the pseudogene TRBV3-2) and TRBJ2-3; 7 positions agree with TRBD1. J lost 3 bases, V lost 1 base, and 7 bases had no gene match. Germline V CDR1 and CDR2: LGHDT, YNNKEL (reference sequence). The CDR3 totals 16 residues. The CDR3 sequence: CASSQAETGRTDTQYF. CDR3 DNA: TGTGCCAGCAGCCAAGCGGAGACAGGGCGGACAGATACGCAGTATTTT.

The chain has TRBV19 and TRBJ2-6, with D possibly being TRBD1 (6 bases). The germline V gene has CDR1 LNHDA and CDR2 SQIVND (reference sequence). The CDR3 extends over 21 amino acids. Trimming left V 8 bases short and J 2 bases short, with 31 bases between. The CDR3 DNA follows: TGTGCCAGTGAAAATCCGACGAGGACAGCCCTAAGGGGCCCTGGGGCCAACGTCCTGACTTTC. Protein: CASENPTRTALRGPGANVLTF.

This clone was picked up one time. The chain recombines TRBV12-1 with TRBJ2-7; no check of the table's D call, TRBD2, against the DNA was made. TRBV12-1 is annotated as a pseudogene. The length of the CDR3 is 19 residues. CDR3 sequence (DNA): TGTGCCAGCAGCTTTCGCCTCCCTCGGCTAGCGGGAGGGTACTACGAGCAGTACTTC. Translation: CASSFRLPRLAGGYYEQYF.

This clone has only a few counts. The rearrangement joins TRBV9 to TRBJ2-1; TRBD2 matches at 9 bases. Germline CDR1 is SGDLS and CDR2 is YYNGEE. The CDR3 consists of 17 residues. The trim removed 0 bases at V and 0 bases at J, leaving 4 bases unmatched. The CDR3 protein is CASSVVASGTSYNEQFF. The CDR3 DNA is TGTGCCAGCAGCGTAGTGGCTAGCGGGACCTCCTACAATGAGCAGTTCTTC.

The chain employs TRBV7-2 and TRBJ1-5, with D tentatively TRBD1 (5 bases). This CDR3 is built from 15 residues. V lost 5 bases to trimming and J lost 2 bases, with 13 bases between them. Germline-derived CDR1 and CDR2 are SGHTA and FQGNSA. In nucleotides, the CDR3 is TGTGCCAGCAGCGATCGGGGGGGTGGCAATCAGCCCCAGCATTTT. Amino acid sequence: CASSDRGGGNQPQHF.

The chain has TRBV3-1 (or the pseudogene TRBV3-2) and TRBJ1-2, with D tentatively TRBD1 (6 bases). CDR3 length: 18 residues. CDR1 is LGHDT and CDR2 is YNNKEL in the germline V gene (reference sequence). Trimming removed 1 base from V and 3 bases from J, with 21 bases in between. CDR3 residues: CASSQGPPNRVDHYGYTF. For the CDR3, the DNA is TGTGCCAGCAGCCAAGGTCCTCCGAACAGGGTCGACCACTATGGCTACACCTTC.

The chain is built from TRBV28 and TRBJ2-7, with 11 bases fitting TRBD2. The CDR3 covers 14 residues. In germline, CDR1 is MDHEN, CDR2 SYDVKM. The V segment lost 10 bases and the J segment 2 bases; nucleotides outside the gene matches: 7. The CDR3 nucleotides read TGTGCCACCAGGGAGACTAGCGGGGCCTACGAGCAGTACTTC. Its translation is CATRETSGAYEQYF.

This chain connects TRBV7-9 to TRBJ1-2; TRBD1 matches at 9 bases. The trim removed 5 bases at V and 4 bases at J, leaving 8 bases unmatched. This CDR3 contains 15 residues. Germline assignment: CDR1 SEHNR and CDR2 FQNEAQ (reference sequence). The CDR3 loop reads CASSDTGQGLYGYTF. The CDR3 DNA reads TGTGCCAGCAGCGATACGGGACAGGGCCTCTATGGCTACACCTTC. The full variable domain, with the rest looked up from reference TRBV7-9 and TRBJ1-2, is DTGVSQNPRHKITKRGQNVTFRCDPISEHNRLYWYRQTLGQGPEFLTYFQNEAQLEKSRLLSDRFSAERPKGSFSTLEIQRTEQGDSAMYLCASSDTGQGLYGYTFGSGTRLTVV.

This chain connects TRBV7-9 to TRBJ2-1, with 12 bases identical to TRBD2. From germline, CDR1 is SEHNR and CDR2 FQNEAQ (reference sequence). With V trimmed by 5 bases and J by 8 bases, 10 bases remained unmatched. This CDR3 has 16 residues. CDR3 in amino acids: CASSPRTSGTVDEQFF. As DNA, the CDR3 is TGTGCCAGCAGCCCAAGGACTAGCGGGACTGTTGATGAGCAGTTCTTC.

This clone appeared once. This rearrangement joins TRBV24-1 to TRBJ2-7, with D tentatively TRBD2 (6 bases). Germline-derived CDR1 and CDR2 are KGHDR and SFDVKD. This CDR3 is built from 17 residues. Between the trimmed V and J ends, which lost 3 bases and 2 bases, there was a span of 19 bases. Here the CDR3 DNA reads TGTGCCACCAGTGATCTGGAGGGCCGCTCCCGGGCCTACGAGCAGTACTTC. Protein product: CATSDLEGRSRAYEQYF.

In this sample, this clone turned up once. The chain has TRBV7-2 and TRBJ1-5; D ambiguous. The CDR3 is 15 amino acids. V lost 5 bases, J lost 1 base, and 12 bases lay in between. Germline CDR1 and CDR2: SGHTA and FQGNSA. In DNA form, the CDR3 reads TGTGCCAGCAGCCTTGTGTTGTCGAGCAATCAGCCCCAGCATTTT. As protein: CASSLVLSSNQPQHF.

V usage is TRBV5-5 and J usage is TRBJ1-3, with 7 bases fitting TRBD1. V lost 4 bases, J lost 0 bases, and 10 bases stayed unmatched. The CDR3 is made up of 17 amino acids. CDR1 and CDR2 from the germline V gene are SGHKS and YYEKEE (reference sequence). The CDR3 protein is CASSPRQGPRSGNTIYF. The CDR3 nucleotides read TGTGCCAGCAGCCCGCGACAGGGCCCTCGCTCTGGAAACACCATATATTTT.

This clone was seen a single time. The gene calls are TRBV19 and TRBJ1-6, with a possible D match to TRBD1 (5 bases). With 5 bases removed from V and 9 bases from J, the gap between germline ends came to 20 bases. CDR3 size: 16 residues. Per the germline V gene, CDR1 is LNHDA and CDR2 is SQIVND (reference sequence). CDR3 coding DNA: TGTGCCAGTAGTTCGCCAACCGGGACTGCATCTTCACCCCTCCACTTT. Encoded protein: CASSSPTGTASSPLHF. Combining the CDR3 with reference TRBV19 and TRBJ1-6 gives the whole variable domain DGGITQSPKYLFRKEGQNVTLSCEQNLNHDAMYWYRQDPGQGLRLIYYSQIVNDFQKGDIAEGYSVSREKKESFPLTVTSAQKNPTAFYLCASSSPTGTASSPLHFGNGTRLTVT.

The rearrangement uses TRBV4-1 and TRBJ2-4; D might be TRBD1 (5 bases). Trimming stripped 1 base from V and 1 base from J, with 14 bases between. This CDR3 has 17 amino acids. Germline V gene data show CDR1 as MGHRA and CDR2 as YSYEKL. The CDR3 DNA sequence: TGCGCCAGCAGCCAAGTTGGGGCCCGTGCCGCCAAAAACATTCAGTACTTC. It is translated as CASSQVGARAAKNIQYF.

The CDR3 nucleotides are TGCGCCAGCAGCCAAGAACTTGGGCTAGCTGGGGAGCAGTACTTC. Protein sequence: CASSQELGLAGEQYF. The chain joins TRBV4-3 to TRBJ2-7; perhaps TRBD2 as D (5 bases). CDR1 is LGHNA, CDR2 YSLEER, per germline. The CDR3 contains 15 residues. Trimming removed 0 bases at V and 7 bases at J, with 16 bases between.

This chain uses TRBV30 with TRBJ1-6; D gene uncertain. The CDR3 is 15 residues long. Germline V CDR1 and CDR2: GTSNPN, SVGIG (reference sequence). V lost 1 base and J lost 2, with 9 bases in between. CDR3 bases: TGTGCCTGGAGTGGCCAACATACCTATAATTCACCCCTCCACTTT. This sequence encodes CAWSGQHTYNSPLHF.

The V gene is TRBV9, the J gene TRBJ2-2; 7 bases agree with TRBD2. V was clipped by 3 bases and J by 4 bases; unmatched bases: 3. CDR3 length: 14 amino acids. CDR1 is SGDLS and CDR2 is YYNGEE in the germline V gene. The CDR3: CASSDGLVTGELFF. Here the CDR3 DNA reads TGTGCCAGCAGCGACGGACTAGTCACCGGGGAGCTGTTTTTT.

The chain links TRBV19 to TRBJ2-3, with a tentative D call TRBD2 (5 bases). CDR1 and CDR2 (germline): LNHDA, SQIVND (reference sequence). The V end lost 6 bases, the J end lost 2 bases, and 9 bases lay between the germline ends. The CDR3 extends over 13 amino acids. CDR3 region: CASSGETTDTQYF. The CDR3, as DNA: TGTGCCAGTAGCGGGGAGACCACAGATACGCAGTATTTT.

The chain couples TRBV20-1 to TRBJ1-4; tentative D call: TRBD1 (6 bases). V dropped 5 bases and J dropped 13 bases, with 11 bases sitting between them. This CDR3 has 10 amino acids. Germline CDR1 and CDR2: DFQATT and SNEGSKA (reference sequence). CDR3 nucleotide sequence: TGCAGTGCTTACAGGGAAGGACTGTTTTTT. Translation gives CSAYREGLFF.

This rearrangement joins TRBV27 to TRBJ2-3, with 8 bases lining up with TRBD1. CDR1 is MNHEY, CDR2 SMNVEV, per germline (reference sequence). Trimming cost V 2 bases and J 2 bases; bases outside gene matches: 6. CDR3 length: 16 amino acids. In DNA form, the CDR3 reads TGTGCCAGCAGTTTAGGGCCAGGGGGCCTCACAGATACGCAGTATTTT. Its protein is CASSLGPGGLTDTQYF.